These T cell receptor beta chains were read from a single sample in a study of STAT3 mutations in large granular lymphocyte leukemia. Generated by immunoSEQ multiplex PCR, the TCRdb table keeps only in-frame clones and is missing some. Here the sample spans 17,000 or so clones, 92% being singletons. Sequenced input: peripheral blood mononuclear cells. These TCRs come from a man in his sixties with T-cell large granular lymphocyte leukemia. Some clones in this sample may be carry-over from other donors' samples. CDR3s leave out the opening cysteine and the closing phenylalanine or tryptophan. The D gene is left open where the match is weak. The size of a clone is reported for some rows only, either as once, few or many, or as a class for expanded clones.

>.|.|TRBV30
AWSVGQGTEAF
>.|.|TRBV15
ATSMGTNINTGELF
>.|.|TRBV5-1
ASHPGLLNTEAF
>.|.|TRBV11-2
ASSLAVGGVWTEAF
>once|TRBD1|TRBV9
ASSVGLQGPTDTGELF
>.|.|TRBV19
ASSNGRTREKLF
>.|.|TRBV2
ASIPGATPAYEQY
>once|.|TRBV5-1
ASSPPGNEQY
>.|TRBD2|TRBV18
ASPGLAGEITGELF
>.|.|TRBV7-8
ASSHRTDQPQH
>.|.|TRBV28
ASTSGPNYGYT
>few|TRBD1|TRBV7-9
ASSPLFTGVSTDTQY
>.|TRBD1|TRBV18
ASSPQGPNQPQH
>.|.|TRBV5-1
ASSLAGWGTEAF
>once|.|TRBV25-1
ASSGPGMHTEAF
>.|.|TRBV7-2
ASSPPGRETQY
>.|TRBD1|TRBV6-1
ASTLAGQGLQPQH
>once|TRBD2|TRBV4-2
ASSQAGTSGSYEQY
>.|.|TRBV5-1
ASSFLPGENQPQH
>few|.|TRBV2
ASSGGRVSPGELF
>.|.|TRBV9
ASSVDPGKNYGYT